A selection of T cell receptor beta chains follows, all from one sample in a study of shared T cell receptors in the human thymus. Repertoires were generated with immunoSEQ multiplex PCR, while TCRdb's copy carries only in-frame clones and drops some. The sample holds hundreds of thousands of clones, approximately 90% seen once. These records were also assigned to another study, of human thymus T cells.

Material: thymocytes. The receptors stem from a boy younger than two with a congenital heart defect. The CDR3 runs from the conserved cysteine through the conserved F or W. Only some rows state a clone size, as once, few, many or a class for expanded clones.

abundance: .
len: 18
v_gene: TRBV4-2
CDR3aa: CASSQDKWQGAFNEKLFF

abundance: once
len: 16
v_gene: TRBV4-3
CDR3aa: CASKALRTDPFKGQFF

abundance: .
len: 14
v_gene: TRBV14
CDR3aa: CASSPRDRIYEQYF

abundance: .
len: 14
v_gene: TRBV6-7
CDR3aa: CASSCARGAYEQYF

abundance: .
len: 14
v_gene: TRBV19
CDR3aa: CASSVPGQTETQYF

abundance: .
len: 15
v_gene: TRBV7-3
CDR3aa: CASSMTASGANVLTF

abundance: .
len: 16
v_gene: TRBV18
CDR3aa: CASSPEGGRGTDTQYF

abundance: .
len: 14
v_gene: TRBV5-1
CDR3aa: CASSPQLDPNIQYF

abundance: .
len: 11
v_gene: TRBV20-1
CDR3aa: CSARGSDEQFF

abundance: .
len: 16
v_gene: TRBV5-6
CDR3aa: CASSLPKGQFTDTQYF

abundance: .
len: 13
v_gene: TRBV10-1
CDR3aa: CASSDGLSYEQYF

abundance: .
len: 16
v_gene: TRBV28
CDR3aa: CASSLPRDGFSYEQYF

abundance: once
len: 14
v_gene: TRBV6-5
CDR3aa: CASSRLASTDTQYF

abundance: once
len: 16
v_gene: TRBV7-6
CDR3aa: CASSLDPGRGSETQYF

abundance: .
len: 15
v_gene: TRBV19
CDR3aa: CASSISGRSTDTQYF

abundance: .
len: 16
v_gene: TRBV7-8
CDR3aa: CASSIGLARNTGELFF

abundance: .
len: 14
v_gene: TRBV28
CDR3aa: CASGSPGGTDTQYF

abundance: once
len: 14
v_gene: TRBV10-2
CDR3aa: CASSEPRLDYEQYF

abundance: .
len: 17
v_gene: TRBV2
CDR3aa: CASSEQGLAEGADTQYF

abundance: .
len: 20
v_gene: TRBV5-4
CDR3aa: CASSLVGGTSGTESSYEQYF

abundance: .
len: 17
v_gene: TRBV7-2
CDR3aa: CASSFSGTGSSGNTIYF

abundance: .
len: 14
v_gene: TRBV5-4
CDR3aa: CASSLWPGGNEQYF

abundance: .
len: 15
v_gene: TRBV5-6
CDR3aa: CASSFGVRENTEAFF

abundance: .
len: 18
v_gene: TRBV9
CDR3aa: CASSVEGWRLSSYNEQFF

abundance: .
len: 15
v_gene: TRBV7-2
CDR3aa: CASSLRVGAIYEQYF

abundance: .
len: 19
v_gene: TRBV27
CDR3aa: CASSPTHPTVGPADYEQYF

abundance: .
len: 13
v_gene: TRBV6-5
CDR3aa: CASSGGEQETQYF

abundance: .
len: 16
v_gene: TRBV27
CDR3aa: CASRGGEAGASDTQYF

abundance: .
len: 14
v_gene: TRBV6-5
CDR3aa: CASSPRTVWETQYF

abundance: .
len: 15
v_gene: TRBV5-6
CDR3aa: CASSGPSGRSYEQYF

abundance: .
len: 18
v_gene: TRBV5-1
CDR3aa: CASSLVPGQGTRNYGYTF

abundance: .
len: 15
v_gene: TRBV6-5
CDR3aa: CASSYHGQGGDEQFF

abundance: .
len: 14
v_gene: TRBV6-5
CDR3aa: CASKRGGRDQPQHF

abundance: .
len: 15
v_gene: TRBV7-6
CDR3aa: CASSPQGTPKDTQYF

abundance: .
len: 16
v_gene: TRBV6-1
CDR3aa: CASSEAKARANYGYTF

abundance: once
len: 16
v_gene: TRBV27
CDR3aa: CASSIQPGHPDTEAFF

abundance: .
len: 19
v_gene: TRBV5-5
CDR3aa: CASSYLFPPGTAKTGELFF